The 5 T cell receptor beta chains presented below share a single source sample, sequenced in a study of T cells in localized non-small cell lung cancer. TCRdb's copy holds only in-frame clones and misses some; the assay was immunoSEQ multiplex PCR. In the table there are more than 9,000 clones, 48% of which are singletons. The material was lymph node tissue, obtained before any cancer treatment. The receptors here all came from a woman aged 35-70 years with stage II squamous cell lung carcinoma.

The chain couples TRBV19 to TRBJ1-4, with a weak D call TRBD1 (5 bases). CDR1 LNHDA and CDR2 SQIVND come from the germline V gene (reference sequence). This CDR3 has 12 residues. Trimming cost V 3 bases and J 11 bases, with 10 bases left between them. For the CDR3, the DNA is TGTGCCAGTAGTATTAGGGACGGCAAACTGTTTTTT. Translated: CASSIRDGKLFF. The full variable domain, its missing parts supplied by reference TRBV19 and TRBJ1-4, is DGGITQSPKYLFRKEGQNVTLSCEQNLNHDAMYWYRQDPGQGLRLIYYSQIVNDFQKGDIAEGYSVSREKKESFPLTVTSAQKNPTAFYLCASSIRDGKLFFGSGTQLSVL.

The chain has TRBV12-5 and TRBJ1-1, with D maybe TRBD1 (6 bases). The CDR3 totals 14 residues. In germline, CDR1 is LGHNT, CDR2 FRNRAP. The DNA for the CDR3 is TGTGCCAGCGGCCCCGCCCGGGGGCCCACTGAAGCTTTCTTT. Protein product: CASGPARGPTEAFF. The variable domain in full, with the rest retrieved from reference TRBV12-5 and TRBJ1-1, is DARVTQTPRHKVTEMGQEVTMRCQPILGHNTVFWYRQTMMQGLELLAYFRNRAPLDDSGMPKDRFSAEMPDATLATLKIQPSEPRDSAVYFCASGPARGPTEAFFGQGTRLTVV.

The sample holds a few counts of this clone. The V and J genes are TRBV6-8 and TRBJ2-1; 7 nucleotides agree with TRBD2. Per the germline V gene, CDR1 is MNHGY and CDR2 is SAAAGT. The V segment lost 8 bases and the J segment 8 bases; nucleotides outside the gene matches: 12. CDR3 length equals 14 residues. The CDR3 reads CASGLAGGHDEQFF. For the CDR3, the DNA is TGTGCCAGCGGCTTAGCGGGCGGGCACGATGAGCAGTTCTTC.

The table lists this clone with a few counts. V is TRBV11-3 and J is TRBJ2-1; the D is unclear. The CDR3 is 14 residues long. The ends were cut back, 2 bases at V and 7 bases at J, with 12 bases in the middle. The germline V gene has CDR1 SGHNT and CDR2 YENEEA. CDR3 DNA: TGTGCCAGCAGCTTACAGAGACGCAATAATGAGCAGTTCTTC. Translation gives CASSLQRRNNEQFF.

The genes are TRBV14 and TRBJ1-1, with a tentative D call TRBD1 (5 bases). Trimming took 5 bases from V and 1 from J, leaving 8 bases between them. From germline, CDR1 is SGHDN and CDR2 FVKESK. The CDR3 sequence is 13 residues long. This chain's CDR3 is CASSWTPNTEAFF. The CDR3 DNA sequence: TGTGCCAGCAGCTGGACACCGAACACTGAAGCTTTCTTT.